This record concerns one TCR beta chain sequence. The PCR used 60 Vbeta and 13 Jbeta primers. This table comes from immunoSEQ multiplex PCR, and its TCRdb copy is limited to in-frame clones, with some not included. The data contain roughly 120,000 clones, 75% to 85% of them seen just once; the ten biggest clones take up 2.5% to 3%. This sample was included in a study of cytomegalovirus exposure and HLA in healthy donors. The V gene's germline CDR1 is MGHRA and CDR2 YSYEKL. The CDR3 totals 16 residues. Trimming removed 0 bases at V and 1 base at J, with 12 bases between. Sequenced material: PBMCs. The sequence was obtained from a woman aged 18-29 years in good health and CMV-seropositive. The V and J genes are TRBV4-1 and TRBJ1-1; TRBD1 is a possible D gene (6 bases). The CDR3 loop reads CASSQEGGTKNTEAFF. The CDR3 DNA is TGCGCCAGCAGCCAAGAGGGGGGGACAAAGAACACTGAAGCTTTCTTT.